The TCR beta chain under discussion was sequenced for a study of blood T cells in healthy people across ages. CDR1 and CDR2 from the germline V gene are SGHRS and YFSETQ. The CDR3 contains 15 residues. V lost 2 bases, J lost 2 bases, and 11 bases lay in between. A J-beta primer mix and a sample-barcoded 5' primer were used in a second PCR of roughly 6 to 12 cycles. TCRdb ran MiXCR on the 5' RACE reads and lists one entry per CDR3 protein. The data hold 1.5 million to 2 million distinct CDR3 sequences, with 28% observed a single time. This clonotype was observed at least ten times. Sequenced sample: blood. The receptor was isolated from a woman younger than 45 in good health. The chain links TRBV5-1 to TRBJ2-1; D tentatively reads TRBD1 or TRBD2 (5 bases each). CDR3 DNA sequence: TGCGCCAGCAGCTTTGGGTCGGGACCCTACAATGAGCAGTTCTTC. Translating it yields CASSFGSGPYNEQFF.